The TCR beta chain described here comes from a study of T-cell reconstitution after alpha-beta-depleted transplantation in children. Findings and caveats of the study: Fresh T-cell production supplied most of the T-cell counts and diversity seen one year after transplant. The origin of high day-60 TCRbeta diversity in some patients lay in surviving recipient T cells and thymic progenitors. Roughly two months post-transplant, alpha-beta T cells reportedly originated from several hundred graft clones that had expanded.

This CDR3 is 14 amino acids long. V gave up 5 bases and J gave up 0 bases, with 9 bases separating them. The germline V gene encodes CDR1 SEHNR and CDR2 FQNEAQ (reference sequence). This clonotype was recorded a few times. Its antigen remains unknown. Unique molecular identifiers featured in how the TCRbeta library was prepared. TCRdb reanalysed the PCR reads using MiXCR and keeps one entry per CDR3 protein. The sample consists of tens of thousands of distinct CDR3 sequences, roughly a sixth of them appearing once. The source of this sequence is a male patient between 2 and 10 years old who had a stem cell transplant for acute lymphoblastic leukemia, so the T cells may come from the graft donor. The chain combines TRBV7-9 with TRBJ2-3; D is undetermined. The source material was PBMCs, mostly from graft donor cells, sampled 180 days after TCRalphabeta/CD19-depleted stem cell transplant. CDR3 DNA sequence: TGTGCCAGCAGCCCCCCCGGGAGCACAGATACGCAGTATTTT. This translates into CASSPPGSTDTQYF.